The T cell receptor (beta chain) described here comes from a study of T cells in Graves' hyperthyroidism and ophthalmopathy (dated by TCRdb to the late 2010s). Background for the entire study: Peripheral blood samples were taken at the time of initial diagnosis, prior to any treatment. To identify distinguishing TCR V-J signatures, a discovery cohort of about 100 patients was used, comprising fewer than 45 with Graves' ophthalmopathy and 57 with stable Graves' hyperthyroidism. Prospective prediction of ophthalmopathy was tested in an independent validation cohort of 18 hyperthyroidism patients and 17 patients who later progressed to ophthalmopathy. The 100 discovery patients were randomly split 7:3 into training and test sets. In about 6 Graves' hyperthyroidism patients, the study also compared T-cell repertoires from thyroid tissue with T-cell repertoires from blood. Once sampling was done, hyperthyroidism patients were given methimazole at a starting dose of 30 mg daily, whereas ophthalmopathy patients were given high-dose intravenous methylprednisolone. The paper describes TCR Vbeta CDR3 sequencing of 135 peripheral blood samples, made up of fewer than 50 ophthalmopathy patients, around 78 hyperthyroidism patients and around 17 progressor patients.

Hyperthyroidism patients were newly diagnosed, with disease duration under 2 months, and aged 18 to 65 years. Exclusion was applied to patients with uncontrolled infections, other autoimmune diseases, pregnancy or lactation. Clinical symptoms, serum thyroxine and TRAb, thyroid ultrasound, and orbital computed tomography formed the basis for the diagnoses. Blood from progressor patients was drawn when they were first diagnosed with hyperthyroidism, before any ophthalmopathy symptoms appeared. PBMCs were isolated from 7.5 to 10 ml of fresh peripheral blood by Ficoll-Paque density gradient centrifugation. Progressor patients were defined as those initially diagnosed with Graves' hyperthyroidism in whom ophthalmopathy developed during follow-up. Total RNA was extracted using Trizol reagent, and RNA quality was assessed on an Agilent 2100 Bioanalyzer. The TCR beta CDR3 regions were amplified from the RNA transcripts. A first-round RT-PCR of the TCR CDR3 used the HTBI primer set with the Qiagen OneStep RT-PCR kit. Libraries were constructed in a second round of multiplex PCR, after which size selection and purification were performed. Sequencing of the libraries was done on an Illumina HiSeq2000 using paired-end 100 bp reads. The paper's data handling went like this. SOAPnuke was used to process the raw data, throwing out any read that contained adapters or uncalled bases, had a mean Phred below 15, or lacked an exact constant-primer or identifier match. High-quality paired reads were merged using COPE v1.2.5, and each unique nucleotide sequence was defined as a clonotype. Clonotypes were aligned to IMGT TRBV, TRBD and TRBJ reference segments using MiTCR v1.1. Analysis was restricted to V-J combinations with a frequency above 0.0001, which covered roughly 99% of repertoires. A TCS score was defined as the ratio of F50 (clonal expansion) to E x V (chaos), with BLOSUM62-based TCRdist applied between CDR3 peptides within each V-J. Welch's t-statistics and random forest reduced fewer than 550 V-J features to 13, which were used in a naive Bayes classifier (R e1071). Using fastp at Q25 and MiXCR, TCRdb reprocessed the public reads and kept productive beta chains. Rows matching on CDR3 protein sequence are summarized as one entry with the most common DNA and genes. TCRdb, not the authors, supplied the V and J calls. This sample is represented by nearly 600,000 distinct CDR3 sequences; approximately 13% of them were singletons. The top ten constitute around 5.4% of the sample.

About this clonotype: Its cognate antigen has yet to be identified. No base quality information exists; no much larger clone differs at one position.

Study-wide conclusions, independent of this receptor: In validation, the model predicted progression to ophthalmopathy with roughly 70% sensitivity and 72% to 85% specificity, a median of about six months before onset. A 13 V-J signature model separated ophthalmopathy from stable hyperthyroidism, with approximately 86% sensitivity and approximately 81% specificity in cross-validation and 80%/75% in testing. Sample size was not statistically predetermined, and blinding of investigators to group allocation was not performed. Most expanded thyroid clonotypes (frequency above 0.001) were also detected in blood, suggesting blood repertoires may reflect thyroid immune responses.

The CDR3, from cysteine to phenylalanine, totals 13 residues. The only DNA kept is the CDR3, 39 bases in frame from the first base. V loses 7 bases, J loses 7 bases, and the germline ends lie 14 bases apart. CDR1 and CDR2, per the germline V gene, are MDHEN and SYDVKM. The chain is assembled from TRBV28 and TRBJ1-5; the D gene is unclear. Source material: blood. The origin of this receptor is a woman under 40 with Graves' hyperthyroidism that later progressed to Graves' ophthalmopathy. The DNA sequence is given as TGTGCCAGCATAGAAAAAAGGATGCAGCCCCAGCATTTT. This translates into CASIEKRMQPQHF. This CDR3, with the reference TRBV28 and TRBJ1-5 proteins standing in past its ends, gives the full variable domain DVKVTQSSRYLVKRTGEKVFLECVQDMDHENMFWYRQDPGLGLRLIYFSYDVKMKEKGDIPEGYSVSREKKERFSLILESASTNQTSMYLCASIEKRMQPQHFGDGTRLSIL.